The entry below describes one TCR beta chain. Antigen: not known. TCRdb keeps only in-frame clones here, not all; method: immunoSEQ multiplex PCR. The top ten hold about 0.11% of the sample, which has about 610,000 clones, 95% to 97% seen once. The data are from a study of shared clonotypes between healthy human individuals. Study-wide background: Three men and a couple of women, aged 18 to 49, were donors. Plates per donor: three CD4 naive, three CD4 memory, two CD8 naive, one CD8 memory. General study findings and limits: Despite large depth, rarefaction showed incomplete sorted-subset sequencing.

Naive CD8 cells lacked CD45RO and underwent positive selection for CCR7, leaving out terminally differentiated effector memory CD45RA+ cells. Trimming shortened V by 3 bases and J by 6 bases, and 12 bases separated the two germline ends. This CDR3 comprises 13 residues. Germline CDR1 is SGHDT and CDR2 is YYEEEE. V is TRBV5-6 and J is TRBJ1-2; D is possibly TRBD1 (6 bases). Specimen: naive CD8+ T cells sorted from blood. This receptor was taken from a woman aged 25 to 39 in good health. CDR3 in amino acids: CASSYSTGHGYTF. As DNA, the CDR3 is TGTGCCAGCAGCTACAGTACAGGGCATGGCTACACCTTC.